Listed below are T cell receptor beta chains from one sample, sequenced in a study of T cells after yellow fever vaccination. Each CDR3 protein is one row after TCRdb ran MiXCR on the 5' RACE reads. Altogether some 320,000 distinct CDR3 sequences are present, about 4% being singletons, with the ten largest covering roughly 25%. The material sequenced was PBMCs, taken 5 days after the yellow fever booster vaccination. The receptors originated from a man aged 18 to 30 who received the YFV17D yellow fever vaccine. Each CDR3 is given with its conserved first and last residue. Each record gives: V gene, J gene, clone size, D gene, CDR3 DNA, CDR3 protein. A D gene is named only where the DNA matches it firmly. Clone size appears in some rows only: once, few, many, or a class for an expanded clone.

TRBV7-9	TRBJ2-7	many	TRBD1	TGTGCCAGCAGCTTAGCGTTAGGACAGGGGGCGCGCGAGCAGTACTTC	CASSLALGQGAREQYF
TRBV20-1	TRBJ2-1	many	TRBD1	TGCAGTGCTAGTCCCGGGACAGGGGGCCCGCCGTACGGCAATGAGCAGTTCTTC	CSASPGTGGPPYGNEQFF
TRBV6-5	TRBJ1-6	few	NA	TGTGCCAGCAGTAACCGGGCGACTTATACCAAGCCCCTCCACTTT	CASSNRATYTKPLHF
TRBV7-2	TRBJ2-5	few	TRBD2	TGTGCCAGCAGCTCGGGACTAGCGGGGGACCTCTTCTCAGAGACCCAGTACTTC	CASSSGLAGDLFSETQYF
TRBV5-4	TRBJ2-5	many	TRBD2	TGTGCCAGCAGCTCGGGACTAGCGGGGGGCACAGAGACCCAGTACTTC	CASSSGLAGGTETQYF
TRBV20-1	TRBJ1-2	NA	TRBD1	TGCAGTGCTAGAGAGGACAGGGATGGCTACACCTTC	CSAREDRDGYTF
TRBV5-1	TRBJ2-1	NA	TRBD2	TGCGCCAGCAGCTCCGGGACTAGCGTTAATGAGCAGTTCTTC	CASSSGTSVNEQFF
TRBV3-1	TRBJ2-3	NA	NA	TGTGCCAGCAGCGGAACGGTCAGAGACACAGATACGCAGTATTTT	CASSGTVRDTDTQYF
TRBV27	TRBJ1-5	few	NA	TGTGCCAGCAGTCCCCAGACAGTGGGTAAGCAGCCCCAGCATTTT	CASSPQTVGKQPQHF
TRBV12-5	TRBJ2-7	few	TRBD1	TGTGCTAGTCGGGACAGGCGGTCCTACGAGCAGTACTTC	CASRDRRSYEQYF
TRBV20-1	TRBJ2-1	few	TRBD2	TGCAGTGCTCCCCCCCGTGGGCGGGGGGGGTATGAGCAGTTCTTC	CSAPPRGRGGYEQFF
TRBV7-6	TRBJ2-7	few	TRBD2	TGTGCCAGCAGCGCTGGACTAGCGGTACTATACTACGAGCAGTACTTC	CASSAGLAVLYYEQYF
TRBV7-2	TRBJ1-1	many	TRBD1	TGTGCCAGCAGCTTAGTTGGGACAGGGGTTAACACTGAAGCTTTCTTT	CASSLVGTGVNTEAFF
TRBV5-6	TRBJ1-1	NA	NA	TGTGCCAGCAGCTTGGGGGCACCCAGTGAAGCTTTCTTT	CASSLGAPSEAFF
TRBV10-3	TRBJ2-1	many	TRBD2	TGTGCCATCAGTGATGGCGGGGGGGGCAATGAGCAGTTCTTC	CAISDGGGGNEQFF
TRBV29-1	TRBJ2-2	few	NA	TGCAGCGTTGACGTCCGGAGGGAAGGGACCGGGGAGCTGTTTTTT	CSVDVRREGTGELFF